The entry below describes one T cell receptor beta chain. V lost 8 bases to trimming and J lost 4 bases; unmatched junction nucleotides: 7. Germline loops: CDR1 MDHEN, CDR2 SYDVKM. This CDR3 comprises 15 residues. This record belongs to a study of blood T cell repertoires in COVID-19. Study details: Specimens from acute and convalescent COVID-19 originated in the United States, Italy and Spain. Nucleic acid was either cDNA or gDNA, and it came from T cells, B-cell-depleted T cells, or PBMCs.

Authors' data handling: By means of reference gene primer amplification, nucleated cell counts were estimated. TCRdb's table, derived via immunoSEQ multiplex PCR, lists solely in-frame clones and lacks some. V and J calls and clone size are copied from that table; D and trimming were computed from the DNA. The sample carries about 440,000 clones, around 90% recorded once. Participant reports of clinical history set cohort assignment. This TCR was recovered from a woman in her late teens or twenties with acute COVID-19. Input material: PBMCs or T cells enriched from blood (not recorded which). This sequence joins TRBV28 and TRBJ2-1, with 11 bases fitting TRBD1. The CDR3 region is CASGSGTGGYNEQFF. The CDR3 coding sequence is TGTGCCAGCGGATCCGGGACAGGGGGGTACAATGAGCAGTTCTTC.